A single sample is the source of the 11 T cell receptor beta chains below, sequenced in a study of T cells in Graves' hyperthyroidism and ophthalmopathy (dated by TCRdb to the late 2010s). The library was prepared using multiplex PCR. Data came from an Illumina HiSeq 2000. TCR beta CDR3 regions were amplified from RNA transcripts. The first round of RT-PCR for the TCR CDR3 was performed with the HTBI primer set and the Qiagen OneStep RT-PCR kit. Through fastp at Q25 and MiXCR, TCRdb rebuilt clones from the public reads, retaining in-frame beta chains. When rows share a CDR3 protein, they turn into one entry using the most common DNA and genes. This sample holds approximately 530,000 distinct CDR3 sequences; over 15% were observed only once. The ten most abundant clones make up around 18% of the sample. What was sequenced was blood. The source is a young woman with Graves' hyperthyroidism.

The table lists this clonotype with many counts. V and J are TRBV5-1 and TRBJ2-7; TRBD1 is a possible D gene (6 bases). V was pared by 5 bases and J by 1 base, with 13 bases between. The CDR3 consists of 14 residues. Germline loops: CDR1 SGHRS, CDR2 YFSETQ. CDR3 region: CASRRRTESYEQYF. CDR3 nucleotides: TGCGCCAGCAGACGCCGGACAGAATCCTACGAGCAGTACTTC. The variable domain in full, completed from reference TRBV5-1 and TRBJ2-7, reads KAGVTQTPRYLIKTRGQQVTLSCSPISGHRSVSWYQQTPGQGLQFLFEYFSETQRNKGNFPGRFSGRQFSNSRSEMNVSTLELGDSALYLCASRRRTESYEQYFGPGTRLTVT.

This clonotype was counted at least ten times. CDR3 amino acids: CASSLAQIENSPLHF. CDR3 in DNA: TGTGCCAGCAGCTTAGCTCAGATTGAGAATTCACCCCTCCACTTT. The gene calls are TRBV7-2 and TRBJ1-6, with unresolved D. The germline CDR1 and CDR2 sequences are SGHTA and FQGNSA. The CDR3 has 15 residues. The germline V and J ends were trimmed by 0 bases and 7 bases, with 10 bases remaining between them.

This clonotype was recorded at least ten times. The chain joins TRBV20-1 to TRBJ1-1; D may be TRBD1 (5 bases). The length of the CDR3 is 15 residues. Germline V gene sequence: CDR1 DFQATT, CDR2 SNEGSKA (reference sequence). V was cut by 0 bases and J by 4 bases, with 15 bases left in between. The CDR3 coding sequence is TGCAGTGCTAGAGAGTGGGGACGACGAACCACTGAAGCTTTCTTT. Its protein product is CSAREWGRRTTEAFF.

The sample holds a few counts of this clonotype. The CDR3 DNA sequence: TGTGCCAGCAGCCCCCCCAGACAGGGTGGGGATGAAGCTTTCTTT. It translates to CASSPPRQGGDEAFF. The rearrangement links TRBV11-3 to TRBJ1-1; 7 nucleotides match TRBD1. CDR3 length: 15 residues. CDR1 and CDR2 from the germline V gene are SGHNT and YENEEA. Trimming took 5 bases from V and 7 from J; bases not matched to a gene: 13.

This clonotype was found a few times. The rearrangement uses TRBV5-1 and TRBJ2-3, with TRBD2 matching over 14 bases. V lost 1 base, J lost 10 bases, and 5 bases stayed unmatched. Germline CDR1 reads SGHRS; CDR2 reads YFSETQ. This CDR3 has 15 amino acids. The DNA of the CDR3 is TGCGCCAGCAGCTTGTCGACTAGCGGGAGGGAGGCGCAGTATTTT. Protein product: CASSLSTSGREAQYF.

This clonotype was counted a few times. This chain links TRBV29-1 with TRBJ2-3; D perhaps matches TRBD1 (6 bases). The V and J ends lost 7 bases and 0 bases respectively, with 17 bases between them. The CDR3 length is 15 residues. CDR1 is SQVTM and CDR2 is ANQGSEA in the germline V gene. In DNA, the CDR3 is TGCAGCGCTCCTCCACGGGACAAAAGCACAGATACGCAGTATTTT. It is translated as CSAPPRDKSTDTQYF.

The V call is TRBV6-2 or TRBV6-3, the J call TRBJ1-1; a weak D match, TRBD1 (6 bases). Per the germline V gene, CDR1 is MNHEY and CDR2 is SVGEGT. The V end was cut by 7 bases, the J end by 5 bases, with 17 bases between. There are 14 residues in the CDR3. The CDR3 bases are TGTGCCAGCATAGATTCCTGGGGGCATACTGAAGCTTTCTTT. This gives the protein CASIDSWGHTEAFF.

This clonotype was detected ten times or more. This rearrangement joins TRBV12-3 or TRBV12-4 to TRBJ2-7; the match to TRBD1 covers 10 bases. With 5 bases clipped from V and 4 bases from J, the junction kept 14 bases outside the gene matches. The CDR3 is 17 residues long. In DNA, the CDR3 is TGTGCCAGCAGTCCACACCGTACGGGACAGGGGACGTACGAGCAGTACTTC. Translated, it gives CASSPHRTGQGTYEQYF.

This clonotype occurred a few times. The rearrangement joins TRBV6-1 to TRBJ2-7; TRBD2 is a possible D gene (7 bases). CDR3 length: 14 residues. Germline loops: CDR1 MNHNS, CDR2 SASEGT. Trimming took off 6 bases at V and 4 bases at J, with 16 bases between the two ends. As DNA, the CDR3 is TGTGCCAGCAGACTACGGGGGGCCCATTACGAGCAGTACTTC. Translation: CASRLRGAHYEQYF.

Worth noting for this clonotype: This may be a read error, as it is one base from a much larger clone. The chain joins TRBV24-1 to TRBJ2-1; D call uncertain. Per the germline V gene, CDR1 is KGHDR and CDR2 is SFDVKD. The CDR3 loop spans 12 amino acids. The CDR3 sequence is CATSDDGNEQSF. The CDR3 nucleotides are TGTGCCACCAGTGATGACGGCAATGAGCAGTCCTTC.

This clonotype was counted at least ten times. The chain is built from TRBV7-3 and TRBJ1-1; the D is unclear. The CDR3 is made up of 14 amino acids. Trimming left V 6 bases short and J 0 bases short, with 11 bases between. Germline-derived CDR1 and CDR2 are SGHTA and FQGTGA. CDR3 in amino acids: CASSMGPMNTEAFF. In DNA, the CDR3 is TGTGCCAGCAGTATGGGTCCTATGAACACTGAAGCTTTCTTT.